Sequencing of this T cell receptor beta chain was carried out in a study of T cell responses to AZD1222 COVID-19 vaccine. Study conclusions and caveats: Among vaccine-associated CD4 TCRs, coverage spanned spike, with dominance at 160-218 and 743-854. Unmutated regions of variants are reportedly targeted by nearly half of spike-specific TCRs. Among the donors, most were white British and more were female, and clonal diversity was possibly underestimated.

Sequenced by immunoSEQ multiplex PCR; TCRdb stores in-frame clones only, minus some. Here the sample spans 74,000 or so clones, about 88% being singletons. This clone was recorded once. Its specificity is unknown. CDR1 MGHRA and CDR2 YSYEKL come from the germline V gene. Between the trimmed V and J ends, which lost 2 bases and 2 bases, there was a span of 11 bases. CDR3 size: 15 residues. Sequencing used peripheral blood, obtained on day 0 of AZD1222 vaccination. The rearrangement links TRBV4-1 to TRBJ2-3; D unclear. The TCR comes from an adult in good health. DNA of the CDR3: TGCGCCAGCAGCCAATCTTTTGCCACCACAGATACGCAGTATTTT. Its protein is CASSQSFATTDTQYF.